The 31 T cell receptor beta chains below were found in one sample sequenced in a study of cytomegalovirus exposure and HLA in healthy donors. The PCR made use of 60 Vbeta and 13 Jbeta primers. The table came from immunoSEQ multiplex PCR; TCRdb's copy has only in-frame clones and leaves some out. The repertoire holds around 180,000 clones, with about 80% as singletons. The sequencing sample was made of PBMCs. The receptor set was obtained from a woman aged 25 to 39 in good health and CMV-seropositive.

CDR3 amino acids: CACGQGSSYEQYF. The DNA of the CDR3 is TGTGCCTGCGGACAGGGGTCGTCCTACGAGCAGTACTTC. The chain combines TRBV7-9 with TRBJ2-7, with 9 bases lining up with TRBD1. The ends lost 11 bases at V and 1 base at J; junction bases unmatched: 6. The CDR3 length is 13 residues. Germline V gene lookup returns CDR1 SEHNR and CDR2 FQNEAQ (reference sequence).

On this clone: Other DNA sequences in the sample encode the same CDR3. The chain uses TRBV9 and TRBJ1-1; possible D gene TRBD1, 5 bases. This CDR3 comprises 13 residues. V was pared by 0 bases and J by 4 bases, with 7 bases between. Germline assignment: CDR1 SGDLS and CDR2 YYNGEE. In DNA form, the CDR3 reads TGTGCCAGCAGCGTAGAAAGGGGCACTGAAGCTTTCTTT. Translation: CASSVERGTEAFF. The whole variable domain, remainder taken from reference TRBV9 and TRBJ1-1, is DSGVTQTPKHLITATGQRVTLRCSPRSGDLSVYWYQQSLDQGLQFLIQYYNGEERAKGNILERFSAQQFPDLHSELNLSSLELGDSALYFCASSVERGTEAFFGQGTRLTVV.

The chain has TRBV27 and TRBJ1-1; 8 bases are a match to TRBD1. Per germline, CDR1 MNHEY and CDR2 SMNVEV (reference sequence). Unmatched junction bases numbered 3, after V lost 3 bases and J lost 3 bases. CDR3 size: 14 residues. The CDR3 sequence: CASSFHRGYTEAFF. The DNA for the CDR3 is TGTGCCAGCAGTTTTCACAGGGGGTACACTGAAGCTTTCTTT.

This chain uses TRBV9 with TRBJ2-7; D is ambiguous. The germline V gene encodes CDR1 SGDLS and CDR2 YYNGEE. The V end was cut by 4 bases, the J end by 1 base, with 6 bases between. This CDR3 has 12 amino acids. The CDR3 reads CASSTGSYEQYF. The DNA for the CDR3 is TGTGCCAGCAGCACCGGGTCCTACGAGCAGTACTTC.

This clone has just a few counts. The chain joins TRBV28 to TRBJ2-7; D is perhaps TRBD1 or TRBD2 (7 bases each). This CDR3 has 13 residues. V was shortened by 10 bases and J by 0 bases, with 13 bases between the two germline ends. Per the germline V gene, CDR1 is MDHEN and CDR2 is SYDVKM. CDR3 DNA: TGTGCCACCAGGGGGGGGACCTCCTACGAGCAGTACTTC. It codes for CATRGGTSYEQYF.

The CDR3 nucleotides are TGTGCCAGTACCATACCCCGGGGCCAGGGGGTCAGGAACACTGAAGCTTTCTTT. Translation: CASTIPRGQGVRNTEAFF. The chain has TRBV19 and TRBJ1-1; TRBD1 matches 7 bases. In germline, CDR1 is LNHDA, CDR2 SQIVND (reference sequence). J lost 1 base, V lost 7 bases, and 18 bases had no gene match. There are 18 residues in the CDR3.

V gene TRBV4-1 combines with J gene TRBJ2-5; 7 nucleotides align to TRBD1. The CDR3 has 16 amino acids. Germline V CDR1 and CDR2: MGHRA, YSYEKL. J gave up 1 base and V 1 base, and 6 bases lay outside the gene matches. CDR3 loop: CASSQGSQGTQETQYF. DNA of the CDR3: TGCGCCAGCAGCCAAGGGTCACAGGGGACCCAAGAGACCCAGTACTTC.

Here the CDR3 reads CAWSVRTIKPEAFF. CDR3 nucleotides: TGTGCCTGGAGTGTAAGAACCATTAAGCCTGAAGCTTTCTTT. This chain connects TRBV30 to TRBJ1-1; no clear D gene. The CDR3 length is 14 residues. V was pared by 0 bases and J by 6 bases, with 14 bases between. CDR1 and CDR2 (germline): GTSNPN, SVGIG (reference sequence).

The chain combines TRBV11-3 with TRBJ2-2, with 10 bases matching TRBD1. This CDR3 region has 14 residues. The V segment lost 8 bases and the J segment 7 bases; nucleotides outside the gene matches: 7. Germline values: CDR1 SGHNT, CDR2 YENEEA. As DNA, the CDR3 is TGTGCCAGCCGCCGGACAGGGGGATACGGGGAGCTGTTTTTT. Translation: CASRRTGGYGELFF.

The chain recombines TRBV30 with TRBJ1-1; perhaps TRBD1 as D (5 bases). The CDR3 loop spans 13 amino acids. CDR1 is GTSNPN, CDR2 SVGIG, per germline (reference sequence). With 1 base removed from V and 1 base from J, the gap between germline ends came to 7 bases. The CDR3: CAWSGQTNTEAFF. The CDR3 region has the DNA TGTGCCTGGAGTGGACAGACGAACACTGAAGCTTTCTTT.

This chain uses TRBV7-8 with TRBJ2-3; 13 nucleotides agree with TRBD2. This CDR3 spans 16 amino acids. The germline CDR1 and CDR2 sequences are SGHVS and FQNEAQ. V shed 5 bases and J 6 bases; nucleotides not matched to a gene: 8. The CDR3 coding sequence is TGTGCCAGCAGCCACTGGACTAGCGGGAGTACCGATACGCAGTATTTT. This encodes CASSHWTSGSTDTQYF.

The rearrangement uses TRBV28 and TRBJ1-1; no firm D call. The CDR3 runs to 12 residues. Germline loops: CDR1 MDHEN, CDR2 SYDVKM. Between the trimmed V and J ends, which lost 7 bases and 2 bases, there was a span of 8 bases. The CDR3 DNA follows: TGTGCCAGCAAAGAGGGAAACACTGAAGCTTTCTTT. It is translated as CASKEGNTEAFF.

The chain couples TRBV5-1 to TRBJ2-2, with D possibly being TRBD1 (6 bases). CDR3 length: 17 residues. V was pared by 2 bases and J by 4 bases, with 18 bases between. Germline V gene data show CDR1 as SGHRS and CDR2 as YFSETQ. The CDR3 loop reads CASSLVESRGPTGELFF. The CDR3 nucleotides read TGCGCCAGCAGCTTAGTAGAATCCAGGGGCCCCACCGGGGAGCTGTTTTTT.

This rearrangement joins TRBV7-2 to TRBJ2-7; 11 bases line up with TRBD2. V was pared by 5 bases and J by 2 bases, with 2 bases of the junction left unmatched. The V gene's germline CDR1 is SGHTA and CDR2 FQGNSA. The CDR3 is 14 residues long. DNA of the CDR3: TGTGCCAGCAGCCAGACTAGCGGGACCTACGAGCAGTACTTC. It encodes CASSQTSGTYEQYF.

The rearrangement joins TRBV6-1 to TRBJ2-1; perhaps TRBD2 as D (5 bases). Germline CDR1 is MNHNS and CDR2 is SASEGT. Trimming shortened V by 3 bases and J by 16 bases, and 25 bases separated the two germline ends. This CDR3 is 15 amino acids long. CDR3 residues: CASSDLLRLAARIFF. CDR3 in DNA: TGTGCCAGCAGTGATCTTTTGCGGCTAGCAGCTCGGATTTTCTTC.

The V gene is TRBV28, the J gene TRBJ1-5; no firm D call. CDR3 length: 14 residues. The V gene's germline CDR1 is MDHEN and CDR2 SYDVKM. V lost 1 base and J 0 bases, leaving 4 bases between the germline ends. CDR3 region: CASSLSVSNQPQHF. The CDR3 nucleotides read TGTGCCAGCAGTTTATCAGTTAGCAATCAGCCCCAGCATTTT. The full variable domain, in which reference TRBV28 and TRBJ1-5 provide the parts outside the CDR3, is DVKVTQSSRYLVKRTGEKVFLECVQDMDHENMFWYRQDPGLGLRLIYFSYDVKMKEKGDIPEGYSVSREKKERFSLILESASTNQTSMYLCASSLSVSNQPQHFGDGTRLSIL.

This clone was seen more than once but under ten times. This chain uses TRBV5-1 with TRBJ2-7; 7 bases are shared with TRBD2. Germline V gives CDR1 SGHRS, CDR2 YFSETQ. This CDR3 has 13 residues. J was trimmed by 11 bases and V by 4 bases; bases with no gene match: 12. The CDR3 loop is CASSILTGGEEYF. The CDR3 DNA reads TGCGCCAGCAGCATCCTGACGGGGGGAGAGGAGTACTTC.

The rearrangement uses TRBV28 and TRBJ1-5; D may be TRBD1 (6 bases). Trimming took 5 bases from V and 7 from J, leaving 15 bases between them. The CDR3 totals 14 residues. In germline, CDR1 is MDHEN, CDR2 SYDVKM. This CDR3 is CASSLRQARQPQHF. DNA of the CDR3: TGTGCCAGCAGTCTCCGACAGGCGAGGCAGCCCCAGCATTTT.

This chain uses TRBV7-2 with TRBJ2-2, with 9 bases identical to TRBD2. Trimming took 2 bases from V and 0 from J; bases not matched to a gene: 4. The CDR3 consists of 17 residues. Looked up from germline, CDR1 is SGHTA and CDR2 is FQGNSA. CDR3 bases: TGTGCCAGCAGCTTAATGAGACTAGCGGCGAACACCGGGGAGCTGTTTTTT. Encoded protein: CASSLMRLAANTGELFF.

The CDR3 DNA reads as TGTGCCACCAGCCCCGACAGAGCAACTAATGAAAAACTGTTTTTT. Encoded protein: CATSPDRATNEKLFF. The chain combines TRBV15 with TRBJ1-4; a possible D gene is TRBD1 (5 bases). Per the germline V gene, CDR1 is LNHNV and CDR2 is YYDKDF (reference sequence). Trimming shortened V by 5 bases and J by 0 bases, and 10 bases separated the two germline ends. The CDR3 is 15 residues long.

This clone was seen more than once but under ten times. This sequence joins TRBV15 and TRBJ2-1, with D perhaps TRBD1 (8 bases). Per germline, CDR1 LNHNV and CDR2 YYDKDF (reference sequence). This CDR3 has 14 amino acids. Trimming took off 6 bases at V and 6 bases at J, with 15 bases between the two ends. The CDR3: CATRTGDYRNEQFF. The DNA for the CDR3 is TGTGCCACCAGGACAGGGGACTACCGCAATGAGCAGTTCTTC.

CDR3 coding DNA: TGTGCCAGCAGTTCCGGGACTAGCGGGAACAATGAGCAGTTCTTC. Translation: CASSSGTSGNNEQFF. The chain couples TRBV27 to TRBJ2-1; 13 nucleotides match TRBD2. V was pared by 4 bases and J by 5 bases, with 2 bases of the junction left unmatched. CDR3 length equals 15 residues. Germline CDR1 and CDR2: MNHEY and SMNVEV (reference sequence).

V is TRBV5-1 and J is TRBJ1-2; D unresolved. V was clipped by 3 bases and J by 3 bases, with 12 bases between them. The CDR3 loop spans 14 amino acids. Germline CDR1 and CDR2: SGHRS and YFSETQ. CDR3 loop: CASSSTHKDYGYTF. The CDR3 coding sequence is TGCGCCAGCAGCTCGACACATAAGGACTATGGCTACACCTTC.

This chain joins TRBV9 and TRBJ2-5, with TRBD1 as a possible D gene (5 bases). This CDR3 has 13 residues. CDR1 SGDLS and CDR2 YYNGEE come from the germline V gene. The V end was cut by 4 bases, the J end by 4 bases, with 11 bases between. The CDR3 loop reads CASSLRGGETQYF. CDR3 in DNA: TGTGCCAGCAGCCTAAGGGGCGGAGAGACCCAGTACTTC.

The rearrangement joins TRBV10-1 to TRBJ2-5; perhaps TRBD1 as D (6 bases). Germline V gene sequence: CDR1 WNHNN, CDR2 SYGVQD (reference sequence). CDR3 length: 13 residues. V lost 6 bases to trimming and J lost 5 bases, with 13 bases between them. CDR3 sequence reads: CASSADRMETQYF. CDR3 nucleotides: TGCGCCAGCAGCGCAGACAGGATGGAGACCCAGTACTTC.

DNA for the CDR3: TGTGCCAGTAGTATTCGGAGGCAGGGGGCCTTTGGCTTGACTGAAGCTTTCTTT. Protein: CASSIRRQGAFGLTEAFF. The J gene is TRBJ1-1, the V gene TRBV19; 8 bases are shared with TRBD1. The CDR3 is 18 residues long. V gave up 3 bases and J gave up 5 bases; unmatched junction bases: 17. CDR1 and CDR2 (germline): LNHDA, SQIVND (reference sequence).

CDR3 sequence reads: CASSLAGGAGGGYEQYF. The DNA of the CDR3 is TGTGCCAGCAGCTTAGCGGGGGGCGCGGGAGGTGGGTACGAGCAGTACTTC. The chain employs TRBV7-2 and TRBJ2-7; 8 bases are shared with TRBD2. The CDR3 extends over 17 amino acids. The V segment lost 0 bases and the J segment 4 bases; nucleotides outside the gene matches: 11. In germline, CDR1 is SGHTA, CDR2 FQGNSA.

This clone was observed a few times. The chain uses TRBV10-3 and TRBJ1-3; maybe TRBD1 (5 bases). Trimming removed 10 bases at V and 2 bases at J, with 12 bases between. The CDR3 loop spans 13 amino acids. Germline V gene data show CDR1 as ENHRY and CDR2 as SYGVKD. The CDR3 here is CATRQSTGNTIYF. The CDR3 DNA reads TGTGCCACCCGACAGAGTACTGGAAACACCATATATTTT.

This chain joins TRBV19 and TRBJ2-2, with 9 nucleotides matching TRBD1. The length of the CDR3 is 17 residues. CDR1 LNHDA and CDR2 SQIVND come from the germline V gene (reference sequence). V was clipped by 4 bases and J by 4 bases; unmatched bases: 10. This CDR3 reads CASSTYRTGAGTGELFF. Here the CDR3 DNA reads TGTGCCAGTAGTACCTACCGGACAGGGGCTGGCACCGGGGAGCTGTTTTTT. The entire variable domain, with the rest obtained from reference TRBV19 and TRBJ2-2, is as follows: DGGITQSPKYLFRKEGQNVTLSCEQNLNHDAMYWYRQDPGQGLRLIYYSQIVNDFQKGDIAEGYSVSREKKESFPLTVTSAQKNPTAFYLCASSTYRTGAGTGELFFGEGSRLTVL.

This clone was picked up a small number of times. This chain links TRBV5-6 with TRBJ2-1; 15 bases match TRBD2. Per the germline V gene, CDR1 is SGHDT and CDR2 is YYEEEE. There are 15 residues in the CDR3. V shed 5 bases, J shed 6 bases, and the junction held 3 bases outside the gene matches. CDR3 sequence reads: CASRGLAGGPNEQFF. The CDR3 nucleotides are TGTGCCAGCAGAGGACTAGCGGGAGGGCCCAATGAGCAGTTCTTC.

The V call is TRBV9, the J call TRBJ1-3; perhaps TRBD1 as D (6 bases). Germline V CDR1 and CDR2: SGDLS, YYNGEE. Trimming removed 0 bases from V and 4 bases from J, with 11 bases in between. The CDR3 loop spans 15 amino acids. The CDR3 spells CASSVEGVNGNTIYF. In DNA form, the CDR3 reads TGTGCCAGCAGCGTAGAGGGGGTCAACGGAAACACCATATATTTT.